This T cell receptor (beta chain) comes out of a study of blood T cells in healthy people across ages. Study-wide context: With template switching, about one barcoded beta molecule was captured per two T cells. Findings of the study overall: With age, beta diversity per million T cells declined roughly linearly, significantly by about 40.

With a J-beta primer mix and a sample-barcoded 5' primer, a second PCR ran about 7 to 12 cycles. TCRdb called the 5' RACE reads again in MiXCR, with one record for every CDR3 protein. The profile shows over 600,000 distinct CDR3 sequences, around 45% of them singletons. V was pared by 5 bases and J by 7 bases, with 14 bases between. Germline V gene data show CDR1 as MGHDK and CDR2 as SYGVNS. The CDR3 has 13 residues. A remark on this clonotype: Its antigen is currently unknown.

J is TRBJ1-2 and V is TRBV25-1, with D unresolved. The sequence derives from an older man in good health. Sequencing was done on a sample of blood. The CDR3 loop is CASSPRGGLGYTF. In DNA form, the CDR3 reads TGTGCCAGCAGTCCCCGGGGAGGGCTTGGCTACACCTTC.